This is a list of T cell receptor beta chains from one sample in a study of T cells in Graves' hyperthyroidism and ophthalmopathy. TCRdb re-called the multiplex PCR reads through MiXCR, storing one row per CDR3 protein. The sample holds around 290,000 distinct CDR3 sequences, about 17% seen once. Sequenced: blood. The origin of the receptors is a woman aged 60-70 years with Graves' ophthalmopathy. The CDR3 runs from the conserved cysteine through the conserved F or W. A D gene is named only where the DNA matches it firmly. Only part of the rows carry a size: once, few, many, or a class if the clone is expanded.

D	size	J	length	V	DNA	CDR3
.	few	TRBJ2-6	14	TRBV7-6	TGTGCCAGCAGCCGAAACTCTGGGGCCAACGTCCTGACTTTC	CASSRNSGANVLTF
TRBD1	.	TRBJ2-2	14	TRBV6-2/TRBV6-3	TGTGCCAGCAACGACAGGGGTGGGGCCGGGGAGCTGTTTTTT	CASNDRGGAGELFF
TRBD2	many	TRBJ2-3	16	TRBV5-1	TGCGCCAGCAGCTTGGGGACTAGCGGAGGCACAGATACGCAGTATTTT	CASSLGTSGGTDTQYF
TRBD1	few	TRBJ2-3	16	TRBV9	TGTGCCAGCAGCACTGCGAACAGGGGGCGCGCAGATACGCAGTATTTT	CASSTANRGRADTQYF
.	many	TRBJ1-2	14	TRBV6-1	TGTGCCAGCAGCGTCAACGCAGCTAACTATGGCTACACCTTC	CASSVNAANYGYTF
TRBD2	many	TRBJ2-3	16	TRBV28	TGTGCCAGCAGTTTACTCGCGGGAGGGCCATCAGATACGCAGTATTTT	CASSLLAGGPSDTQYF
.	few	TRBJ2-7	13	TRBV12-3/TRBV12-4	TGTGCCAGCAGTTTAGGGGGCTCCTACGGGCAGTACTTC	CASSLGGSYGQYF
.	many	TRBJ1-6	14	TRBV27	TGTGCCAGCAGCCCCGGTTGGGTGGGCTCACCCCTCCACTTT	CASSPGWVGSPLHF
.	.	TRBJ1-2	15	TRBV27	TGTGCCAGCAGTCCACACAGGGAGGGTGGCTATGGCTACACCTTC	CASSPHREGGYGYTF
TRBD1	few	TRBJ1-2	15	TRBV7-2	TGTGCCAGCAGCTGGACAGGGGAGGCTAACTATGGCTACACCTTC	CASSWTGEANYGYTF
.	many	TRBJ1-5	18	TRBV24-1	TGTGCCACCAGTGAACAGCAGGAGTCCGCTAGTAGCAATCAGCCCCAGCATTTT	CATSEQQESASSNQPQHF
.	many	TRBJ1-1	13	TRBV5-1	TGCGCCAGCAGCTTGAAGGCGGACACTGAAGCTTTCTTT	CASSLKADTEAFF
TRBD2	many	TRBJ2-7	14	TRBV7-2	TGTGCCAGCAGACCGTCGGGGGGGAGCTACGAGCAGTACTTC	CASRPSGGSYEQYF
.	.	TRBJ2-7	13	TRBV13	TGTGCCAGCAGCTTAAGGGGAGGCTACGAGCAGTACTTC	CASSLRGGYEQYF
.	few	TRBJ2-5	16	TRBV14	TGTGCCAGCAGCCAACCAATGGCGGCACTCCGGGAGACCCAGTACTTC	CASSQPMAALRETQYF
TRBD1	few	TRBJ2-1	15	TRBV7-7	TGTGCTAGCAGCCCTCCGGGACAGGGGTATCATGAGCAGTTCTTC	CASSPPGQGYHEQFF
.	.	TRBJ1-3	14	TRBV3-1	TGTGCCAGCAGCCAAGGAGGCTCTGGAAACACCATATATTTT	CASSQGGSGNTIYF
.	few	TRBJ1-6	13	TRBV3-1	TGTGCCAACAGCCAAATAGGGGATTCACCCCTCCACTTT	CANSQIGDSPLHF
TRBD2	.	TRBJ2-2	20	TRBV7-8	TGTGCCAGCAGCTTAGGTGTTCTCCTAGCGGGGGGGCGGGACACCGGGGAGCTGTTTTTT	CASSLGVLLAGGRDTGELFF
TRBD2	.	TRBJ2-7	15	TRBV14	TGTGCCAGCAGGCTTTCCGGGAGGTTAACCTACGAGCAGTACTTC	CASRLSGRLTYEQYF
.	.	TRBJ2-2	13	TRBV2	TGTGCCAGCAGTGGGACGTGGGCCGGGGAGCTGTTTTTT	CASSGTWAGELFF
.	.	TRBJ2-3	12	TRBV6-1	TGTGCCAGCAGTGAAGCGGGGGGTACGCAGTATTTT	CASSEAGGTQYF
TRBD1	many	TRBJ1-2	14	TRBV5-1	TGCGCCAGCAGTCGGGACAGGGCTAACTATGGCTACACCTTC	CASSRDRANYGYTF